What follows is one T cell receptor beta chain and its context. Stated time point: pre-sensitization, week 0. Noted treatment: therapeutic diphenylcyclopropenone sensitization with weekly scalp DPC. TCRdb itself ran the RACE reads through MiXCR, one entry per CDR3 protein. The sample records approximately 400,000 distinct CDR3 sequences, 4.5% to 6% being singletons. This CDR3 is built from 14 residues. V lost 4 bases to trimming and J lost 0 bases, with 9 bases between them. Germline V lookup: CDR1 ENHRY, CDR2 SYGVKD. This sample is drawn from a study of human T cells and chemical hapten exposure. This chain joins TRBV10-3 and TRBJ1-1, with D uncertain. The receptor comes from a woman between 50 and 59 years old with alopecia areata. Some clones in this sample may be carry-over from other donors' samples. The material was whole blood, obtained in connection with sensitization to the hapten diphenylcyclopropenone (DPC). The CDR3 coding sequence is TGTGCCATCAGTGGGACGGTCTTGAACACTGAAGCTTTCTTT. Protein product: CAISGTVLNTEAFF.